These T cell receptor beta chains were read from a single sample in a study of T-cell reconstitution after alpha-beta-depleted transplantation in children. One entry per CDR3 protein results from TCRdb running MiXCR on the PCR reads. The table lists about 610,000 distinct CDR3 sequences, 10% of them singletons. The sequences come from PBMCs from the stem cell graft donor, collected from the stem cell graft. All receptors come from a human donor who donated a stem cell graft to a child with acute myeloid leukemia. CDR3s include the opening cysteine and the closing phenylalanine or tryptophan. Fields, in order: V gene, CDR3 protein.

TRBV12-3/TRBV12-4 | CASSLVSGREQYF
TRBV29-1 | CSVDGRTFGETQYF
TRBV14 | CASSHYTREETQYF
TRBV6-2/TRBV6-3 | CASTENLPGRLRPQHF
TRBV7-2 | CASSLEGTGNQPQHF
TRBV7-2 | CASSLGVTSTDTQYF
TRBV10-3 | CAISLGGRSYEQYF
TRBV20-1 | CSARPEAEAFF
TRBV7-8 | CASSLSGRAHNEQFF
TRBV20-1 | CSARGLAAFNEQFF
TRBV7-9 | CASSELPGTGGEQYF
TRBV5-5 | CASQSVRGSGLNTEAFF
TRBV20-1 | CSAIRGGTDTQYF
TRBV20-1 | CSARTAESYEQYF